This record concerns one TCR beta chain sequence. There are 14 residues in the CDR3. V dropped 5 bases and J dropped 6; count of bases not matched to a gene: 6. CDR1 is SGHRS and CDR2 is YFSETQ in the germline V gene. Source study methods: Reference gene primer amplification gave estimated nucleated cell counts. Assay used: immunoSEQ multiplex PCR; TCRdb lists only in-frame clones, some missing. V and J calls and clone size follow that table, whereas D and trimming were derived from the DNA. The repertoire holds about 240,000 clones, with approximately 78% as singletons. These data belong to a study of blood T cell repertoires in COVID-19. Study-wide context: The analysed material was cDNA or gDNA that came from T cells, B-cell-depleted T cells, or PBMCs.

This clonotype originated in a woman in her sixties with active or convalescent COVID-19. Sequencing was done on a sample of peripheral blood. The chain couples TRBV5-1 to TRBJ1-1, with 11 bases lining up with TRBD1. CDR3 coding DNA: TGCGCCAGCAGTGGACAGGGGGCGAGTTCTGAAGCTTTCTTT. Translation: CASSGQGASSEAFF.